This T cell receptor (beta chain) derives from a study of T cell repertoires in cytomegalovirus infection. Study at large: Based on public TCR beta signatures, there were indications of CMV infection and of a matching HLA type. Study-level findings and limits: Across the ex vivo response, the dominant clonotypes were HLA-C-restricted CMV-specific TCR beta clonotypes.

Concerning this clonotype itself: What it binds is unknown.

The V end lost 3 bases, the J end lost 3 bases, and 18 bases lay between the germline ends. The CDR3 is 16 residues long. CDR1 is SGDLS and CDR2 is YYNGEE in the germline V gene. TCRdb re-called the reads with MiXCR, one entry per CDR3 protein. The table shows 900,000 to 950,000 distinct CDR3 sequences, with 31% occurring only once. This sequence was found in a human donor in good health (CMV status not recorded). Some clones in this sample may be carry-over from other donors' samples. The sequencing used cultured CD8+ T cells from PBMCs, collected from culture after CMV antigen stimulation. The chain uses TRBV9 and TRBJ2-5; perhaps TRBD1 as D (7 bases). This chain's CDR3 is CASSAIGGTVEETQYF. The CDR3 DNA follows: TGTGCCAGCAGCGCGATTGGGGGGACAGTGGAAGAGACCCAGTACTTC. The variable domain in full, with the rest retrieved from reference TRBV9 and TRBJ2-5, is DSGVTQTPKHLITATGQRVTLRCSPRSGDLSVYWYQQSLDQGLQFLIQYYNGEERAKGNILERFSAQQFPDLHSELNLSSLELGDSALYFCASSAIGGTVEETQYFGPGTRLLVL.